This TCR beta chain was obtained from a study of immune heterogeneity within non-small cell lung tumors. Overall study results and limits: The study found high-frequency T-cell receptor beta clonotypes largely distinct between individual patients.

Template material for each sample was 500 to 650 ng of bulk tumor genomic DNA. Several biopsies per primary tumor, spaced far apart, were taken during surgery. The study cohort was described as untreated, and its members had newly diagnosed non-small cell lung cancer. They went on to have curative surgery. Samples were obtained from newly diagnosed non-small cell lung cancer patients who were having surgery with curative intent. Multiplex PCR with 32 V and 13 J primers amplified TCR beta CDR3. TCRdb itself ran the multiplex PCR reads through MiXCR, one entry per CDR3 protein. The data hold tens of thousands of distinct CDR3 sequences, with 25% to 30% observed a single time. The CDR3 has 14 residues. CDR1 is MNHEY and CDR2 is SVGEGT in the germline V gene. As to this clonotype: Its antigen is currently unknown. This may stem from a read error, because a much larger clone lies one nucleotide away.

The source is a man aged 35 to 55 with non-small cell lung cancer. The V and J genes are TRBV6-2 or TRBV6-3 and TRBJ2-7; the match to TRBD2 covers 9 bases. The sequencing sample was made of lung tumor tissue. The CDR3, as DNA: TGTGCCAGCAGCCCGGGACTAGCAACCTACGAGCAGTGCTTC. It translates to CASSPGLATYEQCF.